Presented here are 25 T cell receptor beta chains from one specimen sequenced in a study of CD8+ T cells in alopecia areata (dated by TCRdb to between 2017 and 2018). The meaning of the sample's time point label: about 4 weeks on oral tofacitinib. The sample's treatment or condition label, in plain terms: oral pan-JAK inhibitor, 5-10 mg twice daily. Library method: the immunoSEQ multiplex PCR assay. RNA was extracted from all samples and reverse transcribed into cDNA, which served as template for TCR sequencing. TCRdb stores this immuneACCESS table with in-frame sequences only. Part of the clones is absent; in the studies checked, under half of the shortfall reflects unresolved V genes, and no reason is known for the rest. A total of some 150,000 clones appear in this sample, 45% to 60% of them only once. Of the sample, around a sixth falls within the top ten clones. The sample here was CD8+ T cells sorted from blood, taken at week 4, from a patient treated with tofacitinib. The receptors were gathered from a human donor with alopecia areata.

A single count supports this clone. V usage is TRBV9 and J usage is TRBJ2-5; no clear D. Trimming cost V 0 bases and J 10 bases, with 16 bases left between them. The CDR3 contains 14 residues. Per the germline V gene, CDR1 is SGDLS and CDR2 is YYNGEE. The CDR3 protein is CASSVGPRSGSQYF. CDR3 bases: TGTGCCAGCAGCGTAGGTCCTCGTTCTGGAAGCCAGTACTTC. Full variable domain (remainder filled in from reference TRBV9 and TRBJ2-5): DSGVTQTPKHLITATGQRVTLRCSPRSGDLSVYWYQQSLDQGLQFLIQYYNGEERAKGNILERFSAQQFPDLHSELNLSSLELGDSALYFCASSVGPRSGSQYFGPGTRLLVL.

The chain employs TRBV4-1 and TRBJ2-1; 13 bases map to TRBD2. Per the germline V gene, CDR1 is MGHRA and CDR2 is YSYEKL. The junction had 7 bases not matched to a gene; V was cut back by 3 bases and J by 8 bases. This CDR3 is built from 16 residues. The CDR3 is CASSHRGTSGADEQFF. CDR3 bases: TGCGCCAGCAGCCACCGCGGGACTAGCGGGGCTGATGAGCAGTTCTTC.

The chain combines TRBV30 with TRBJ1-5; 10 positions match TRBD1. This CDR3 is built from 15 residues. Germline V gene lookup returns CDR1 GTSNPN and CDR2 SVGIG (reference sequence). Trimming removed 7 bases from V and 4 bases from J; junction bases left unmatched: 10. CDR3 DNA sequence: TGTGCCTCCGCCGGGACAGGGGCTGAAAATCAGCCCCAGCATTTT. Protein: CASAGTGAENQPQHF. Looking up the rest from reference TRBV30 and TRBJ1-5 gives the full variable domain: SQTIHQWPATLVQPVGSPLSLECTVEGTSNPNLYWYRQAAGRGLQLLFYSVGIGQISSEVPQNLSASRPQDRQFILSSKKLLLSDSGFYLCASAGTGAENQPQHFGDGTRLSIL.

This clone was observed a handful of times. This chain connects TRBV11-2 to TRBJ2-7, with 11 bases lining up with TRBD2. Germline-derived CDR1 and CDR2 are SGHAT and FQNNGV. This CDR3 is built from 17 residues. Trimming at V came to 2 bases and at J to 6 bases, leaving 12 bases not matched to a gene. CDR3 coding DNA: TGTGCCAGCAGCTTAAGGATGGGACTAGCGGTGGGGGGCGAGCAGTACTTC. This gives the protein CASSLRMGLAVGGEQYF.

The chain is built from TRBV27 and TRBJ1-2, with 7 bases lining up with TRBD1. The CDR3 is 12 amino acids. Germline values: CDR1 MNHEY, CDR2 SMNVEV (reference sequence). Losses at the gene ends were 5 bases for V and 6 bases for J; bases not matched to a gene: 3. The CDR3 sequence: CASSPGGDGYTF. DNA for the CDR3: TGTGCCAGCAGTCCAGGGGGTGATGGCTACACCTTC.

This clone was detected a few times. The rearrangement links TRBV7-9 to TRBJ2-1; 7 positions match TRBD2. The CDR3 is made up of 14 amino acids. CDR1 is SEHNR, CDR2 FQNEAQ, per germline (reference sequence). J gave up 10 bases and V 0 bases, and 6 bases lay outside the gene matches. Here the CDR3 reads CASSLALKGGEQFF. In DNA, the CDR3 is TGTGCCAGCAGCTTAGCGCTCAAGGGAGGGGAGCAGTTCTTC. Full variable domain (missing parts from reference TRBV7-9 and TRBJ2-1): DTGVSQNPRHKITKRGQNVTFRCDPISEHNRLYWYRQTLGQGPEFLTYFQNEAQLEKSRLLSDRFSAERPKGSFSTLEIQRTEQGDSAMYLCASSLALKGGEQFFGPGTRLTVL.

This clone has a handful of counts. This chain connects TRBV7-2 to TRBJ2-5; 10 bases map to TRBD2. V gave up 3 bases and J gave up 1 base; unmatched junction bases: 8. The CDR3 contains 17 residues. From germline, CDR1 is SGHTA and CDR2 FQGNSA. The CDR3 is CASSLDHSGGIQETQYF. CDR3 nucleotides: TGTGCCAGCAGCTTGGACCATAGCGGGGGGATCCAAGAGACCCAGTACTTC.

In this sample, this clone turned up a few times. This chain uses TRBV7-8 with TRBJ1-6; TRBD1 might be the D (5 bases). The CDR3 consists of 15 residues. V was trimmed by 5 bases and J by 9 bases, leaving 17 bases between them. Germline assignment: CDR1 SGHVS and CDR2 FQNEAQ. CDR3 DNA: TGTGCCAGCAGCCCGGGCCCAGGGCCCAGTTCACCCCTCCACTTT. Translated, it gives CASSPGPGPSSPLHF.

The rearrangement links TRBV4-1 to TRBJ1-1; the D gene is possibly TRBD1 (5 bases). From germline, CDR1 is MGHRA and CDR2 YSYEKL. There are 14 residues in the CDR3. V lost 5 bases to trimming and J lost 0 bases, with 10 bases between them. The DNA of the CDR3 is TGCGCCAGCAGCTGGACATCGGTGAACACTGAAGCTTTCTTT. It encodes CASSWTSVNTEAFF.

The CDR3 DNA reads TGTGCCAGCAGCCCGACTAGCTCCTACGAGCAGTACTTC. This gives the protein CASSPTSSYEQYF. V is TRBV4-2 and J is TRBJ2-7, with D perhaps TRBD2 (6 bases). Germline loops: CDR1 LGHNA, CDR2 YNFKEQ. CDR3 length equals 13 residues. The germline V and J ends were trimmed by 4 bases and 0 bases, with 7 bases remaining between them.

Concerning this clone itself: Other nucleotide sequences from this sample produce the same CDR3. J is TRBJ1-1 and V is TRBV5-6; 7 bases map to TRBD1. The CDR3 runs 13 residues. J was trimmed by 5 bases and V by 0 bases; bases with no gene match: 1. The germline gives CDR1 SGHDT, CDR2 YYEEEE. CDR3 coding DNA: TGTGCCAGCAGCTTGGACAGGGGAACTGAAGCTTTCTTT. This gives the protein CASSLDRGTEAFF.

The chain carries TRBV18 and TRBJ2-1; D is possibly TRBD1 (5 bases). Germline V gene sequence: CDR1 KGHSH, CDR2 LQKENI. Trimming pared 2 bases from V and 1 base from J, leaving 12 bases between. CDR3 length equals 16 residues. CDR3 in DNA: TGTGCCAGCTCACCAGAAGGGGAAAGGTCCTACAATGAGCAGTTCTTC. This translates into CASSPEGERSYNEQFF.

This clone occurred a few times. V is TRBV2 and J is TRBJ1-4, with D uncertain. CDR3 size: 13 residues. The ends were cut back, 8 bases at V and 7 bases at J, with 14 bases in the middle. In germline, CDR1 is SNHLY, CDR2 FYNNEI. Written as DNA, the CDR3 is TGTGCCAGCTGGACCCTAAGAACTGAAAAACTGTTTTTT. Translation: CASWTLRTEKLFF.

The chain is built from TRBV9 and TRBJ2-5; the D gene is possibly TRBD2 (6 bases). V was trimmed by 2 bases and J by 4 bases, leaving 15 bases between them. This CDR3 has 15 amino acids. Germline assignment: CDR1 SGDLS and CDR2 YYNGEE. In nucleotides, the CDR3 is TGTGCCAGCAGCGTGGAGGGGAACGAGGGAGAGACCCAGTACTTC. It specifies CASSVEGNEGETQYF.

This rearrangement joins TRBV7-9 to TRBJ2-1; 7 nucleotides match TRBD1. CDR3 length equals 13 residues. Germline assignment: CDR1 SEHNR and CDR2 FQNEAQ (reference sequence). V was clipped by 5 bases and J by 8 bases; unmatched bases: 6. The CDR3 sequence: CASSHYRGDEQFF. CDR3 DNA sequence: TGTGCCAGCAGCCACTACAGGGGCGATGAGCAGTTCTTC.

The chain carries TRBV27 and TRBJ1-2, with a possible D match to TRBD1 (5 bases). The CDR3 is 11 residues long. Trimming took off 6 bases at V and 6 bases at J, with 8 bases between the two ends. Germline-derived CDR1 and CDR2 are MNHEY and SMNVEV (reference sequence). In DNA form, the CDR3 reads TGTGCCAGCAGGACGGGGGATGGCTACACCTTC. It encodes CASRTGDGYTF.

The CDR3 is CAIRDGDRGDEQYF. The CDR3 DNA is TGTGCCATCAGGGATGGGGACAGAGGAGACGAGCAGTACTTC. The chain employs TRBV10-3 and TRBJ2-7; 7 nucleotides align to TRBD1. The CDR3 runs to 14 residues. The J segment lost 5 bases and the V segment lost 6 bases, leaving 10 bases of the junction unmatched. Germline V CDR1 and CDR2: ENHRY, SYGVKD.

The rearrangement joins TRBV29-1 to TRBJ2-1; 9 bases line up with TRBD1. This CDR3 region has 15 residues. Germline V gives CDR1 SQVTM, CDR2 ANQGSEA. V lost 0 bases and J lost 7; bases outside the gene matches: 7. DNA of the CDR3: TGCAGCGTTGAAGATCTGGAGACAGGGGGTAATGAGCAGTTCTTC. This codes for CSVEDLETGGNEQFF.

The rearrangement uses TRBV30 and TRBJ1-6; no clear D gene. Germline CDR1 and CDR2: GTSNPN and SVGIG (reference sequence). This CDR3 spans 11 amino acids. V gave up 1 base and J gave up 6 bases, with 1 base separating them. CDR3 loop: CAWSANSPLHF. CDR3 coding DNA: TGTGCCTGGAGTGCTAATTCACCCCTCCACTTT.

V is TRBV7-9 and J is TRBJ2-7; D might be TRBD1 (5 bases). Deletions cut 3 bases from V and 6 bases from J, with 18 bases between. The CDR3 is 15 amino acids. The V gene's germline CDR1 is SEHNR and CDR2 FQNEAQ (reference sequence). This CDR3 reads CASSFLGDSSAEQYF. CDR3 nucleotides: TGTGCCAGCAGCTTTTTAGGTGACAGTTCAGCCGAGCAGTACTTC.

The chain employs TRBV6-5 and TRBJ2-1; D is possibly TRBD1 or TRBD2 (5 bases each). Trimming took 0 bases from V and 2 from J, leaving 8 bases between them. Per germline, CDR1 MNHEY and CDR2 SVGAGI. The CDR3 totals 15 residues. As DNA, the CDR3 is TGTGCCAGCAGTTACTCGTCGGGACCCTACAATGAGCAGTTCTTC. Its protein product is CASSYSSGPYNEQFF.

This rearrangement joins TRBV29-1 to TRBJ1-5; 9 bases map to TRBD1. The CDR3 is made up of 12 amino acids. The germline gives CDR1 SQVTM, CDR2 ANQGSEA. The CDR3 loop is CIKDRGGQPQHF. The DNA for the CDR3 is TGCATCAAGGACAGGGGCGGTCAGCCCCAGCATTTT.

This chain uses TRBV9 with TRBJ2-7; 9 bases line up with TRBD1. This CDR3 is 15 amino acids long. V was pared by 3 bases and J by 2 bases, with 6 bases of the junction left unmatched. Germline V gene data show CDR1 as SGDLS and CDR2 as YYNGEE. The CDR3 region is CASSAGTGKPYEQYF. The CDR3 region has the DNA TGTGCCAGCAGCGCCGGGACAGGGAAGCCCTACGAGCAGTACTTC.

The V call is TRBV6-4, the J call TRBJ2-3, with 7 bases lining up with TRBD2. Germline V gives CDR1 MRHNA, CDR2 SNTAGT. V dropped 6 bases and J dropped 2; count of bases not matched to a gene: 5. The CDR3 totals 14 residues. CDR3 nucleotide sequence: TGTGCCAGCAGCCTACTAGCGCCCACAGATACGCAGTATTTT. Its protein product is CASSLLAPTDTQYF.

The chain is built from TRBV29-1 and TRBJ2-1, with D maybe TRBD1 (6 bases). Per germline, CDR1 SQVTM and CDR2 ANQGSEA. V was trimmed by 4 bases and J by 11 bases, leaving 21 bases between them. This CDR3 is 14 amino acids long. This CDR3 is CSVVSLIHRDQQFF. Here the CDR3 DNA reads TGCAGCGTTGTCTCCCTAATTCACAGGGACCAGCAGTTCTTC.